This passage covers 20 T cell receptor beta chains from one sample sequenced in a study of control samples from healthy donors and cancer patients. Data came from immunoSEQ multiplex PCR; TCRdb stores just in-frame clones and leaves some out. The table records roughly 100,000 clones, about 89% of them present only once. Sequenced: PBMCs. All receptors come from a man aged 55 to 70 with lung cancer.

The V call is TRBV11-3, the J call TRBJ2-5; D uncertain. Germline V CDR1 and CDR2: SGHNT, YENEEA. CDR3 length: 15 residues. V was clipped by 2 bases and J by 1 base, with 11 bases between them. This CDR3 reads CASSLLLGVQETQYF. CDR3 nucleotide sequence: TGTGCCAGCAGCTTACTTTTAGGAGTCCAAGAGACCCAGTACTTC. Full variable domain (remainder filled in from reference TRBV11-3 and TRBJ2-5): EAGVVQSPRYKIIEKKQPVAFWCNPISGHNTLYWYLQNLGQGPELLIRYENEEAVDDSQLPKDRFSAERLKGVDSTLKIQPAELGDSAVYLCASSLLLGVQETQYFGPGTRLLVL.

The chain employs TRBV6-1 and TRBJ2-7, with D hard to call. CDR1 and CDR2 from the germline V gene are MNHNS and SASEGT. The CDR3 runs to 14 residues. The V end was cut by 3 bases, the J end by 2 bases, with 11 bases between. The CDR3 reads CASSDRTATYEQYF. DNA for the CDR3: TGTGCCAGCAGTGACCGGACCGCTACCTACGAGCAGTACTTC.

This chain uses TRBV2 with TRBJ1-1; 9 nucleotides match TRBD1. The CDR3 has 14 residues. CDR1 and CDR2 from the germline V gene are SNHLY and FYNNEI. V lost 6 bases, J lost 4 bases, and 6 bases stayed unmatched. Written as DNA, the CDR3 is TGTGCCAGCAGGGGGACAGGGATCTCCACTGAAGCTTTCTTT. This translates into CASRGTGISTEAFF. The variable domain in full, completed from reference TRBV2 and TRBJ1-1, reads EPEVTQTPSHQVTQMGQEVILRCVPISNHLYFYWYRQILGQKVEFLVSFYNNEISEKSEIFDDQFSVERPDGSNFTLKIRSTKLEDSAMYFCASRGTGISTEAFFGQGTRLTVV.

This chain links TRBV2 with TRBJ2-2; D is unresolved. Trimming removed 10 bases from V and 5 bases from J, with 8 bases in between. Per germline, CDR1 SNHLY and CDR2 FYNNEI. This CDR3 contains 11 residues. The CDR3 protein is CANKGTGELFF. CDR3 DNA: TGTGCCAACAAAGGGACCGGGGAGCTGTTTTTT.

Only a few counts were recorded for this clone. The DNA for the CDR3 is TGTGCCTGGAGTGGATGGTTCTACGAGCAGTACTTC. Translated: CAWSGWFYEQYF. The J gene is TRBJ2-7, the V gene TRBV30; D is unclear. V was cut by 1 base and J by 3 bases, with 7 bases left in between. The CDR3 spans 12 residues. CDR1 and CDR2 (germline): GTSNPN, SVGIG (reference sequence).

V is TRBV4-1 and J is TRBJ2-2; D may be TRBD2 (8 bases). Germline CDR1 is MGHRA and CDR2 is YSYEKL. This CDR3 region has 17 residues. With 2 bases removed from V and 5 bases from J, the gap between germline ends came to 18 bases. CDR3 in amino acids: CASSQPYGRGRTGELFF. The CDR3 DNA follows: TGCGCCAGCAGCCAACCGTACGGGAGGGGGCGTACCGGGGAGCTGTTTTTT.

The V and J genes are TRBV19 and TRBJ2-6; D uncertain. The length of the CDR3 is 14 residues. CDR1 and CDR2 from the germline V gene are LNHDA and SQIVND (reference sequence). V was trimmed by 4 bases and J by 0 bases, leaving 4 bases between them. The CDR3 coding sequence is TGTGCCAGTAGTAGGATCTCTGGGGCCAACGTCCTGACTTTC. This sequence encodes CASSRISGANVLTF.

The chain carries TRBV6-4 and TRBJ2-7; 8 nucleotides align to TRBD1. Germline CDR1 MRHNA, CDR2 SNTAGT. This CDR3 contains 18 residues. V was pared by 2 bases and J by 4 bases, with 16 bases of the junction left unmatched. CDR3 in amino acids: CASSDHETGVFPVYEQYF. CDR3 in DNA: TGTGCCAGCAGTGACCATGAGACAGGGGTATTCCCGGTTTACGAGCAGTACTTC.

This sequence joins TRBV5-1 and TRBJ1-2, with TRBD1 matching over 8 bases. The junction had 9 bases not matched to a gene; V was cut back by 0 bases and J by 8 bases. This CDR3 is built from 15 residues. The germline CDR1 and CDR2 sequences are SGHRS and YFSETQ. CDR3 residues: CASSLADRDDGGYTF. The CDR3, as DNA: TGCGCCAGCAGCTTGGCGGACAGGGACGATGGAGGCTACACCTTC.

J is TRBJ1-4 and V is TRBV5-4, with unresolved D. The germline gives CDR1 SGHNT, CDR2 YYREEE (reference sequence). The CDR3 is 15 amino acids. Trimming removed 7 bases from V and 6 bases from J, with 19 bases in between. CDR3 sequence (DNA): TGTGCCAGCGCTCCTGGGCGCCGCAGTGATGAAAAACTGTTTTTT. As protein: CASAPGRRSDEKLFF.

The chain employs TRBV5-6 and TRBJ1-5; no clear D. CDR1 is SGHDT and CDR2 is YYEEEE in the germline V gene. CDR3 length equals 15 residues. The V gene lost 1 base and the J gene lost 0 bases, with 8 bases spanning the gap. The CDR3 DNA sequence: TGTGCCAGCAGCTTGACTAGTCGTAGCAATCAGCCCCAGCATTTT. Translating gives CASSLTSRSNQPQHF.

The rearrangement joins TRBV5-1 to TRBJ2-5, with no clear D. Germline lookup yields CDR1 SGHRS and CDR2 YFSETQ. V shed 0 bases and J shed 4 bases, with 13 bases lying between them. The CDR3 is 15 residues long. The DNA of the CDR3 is TGCGCCAGCAGCTTGGAATATCAGGTAGGAGAGACCCAGTACTTC. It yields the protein CASSLEYQVGETQYF.

CDR3 in DNA: TGTGCCAGCAGCCTTGGACAGGGGATGAGCCCCCAGCATTTT. Translating gives CASSLGQGMSPQHF. V is TRBV3-1 (or the pseudogene TRBV3-2) and J is TRBJ1-5; 9 bases align to TRBD1. Per germline, CDR1 LGHDT and CDR2 YNNKEL (reference sequence). V shed 4 bases, J shed 10 bases, and the junction held 8 bases outside the gene matches. The CDR3 runs 14 residues.

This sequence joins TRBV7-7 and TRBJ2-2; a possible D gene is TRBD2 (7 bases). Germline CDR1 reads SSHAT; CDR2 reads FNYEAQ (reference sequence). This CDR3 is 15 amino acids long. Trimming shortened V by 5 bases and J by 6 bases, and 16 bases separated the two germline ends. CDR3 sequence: CASSPGGGAAGELFF. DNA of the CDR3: TGTGCCAGCAGCCCTGGGGGGGGCGCGGCCGGGGAGCTGTTTTTT.

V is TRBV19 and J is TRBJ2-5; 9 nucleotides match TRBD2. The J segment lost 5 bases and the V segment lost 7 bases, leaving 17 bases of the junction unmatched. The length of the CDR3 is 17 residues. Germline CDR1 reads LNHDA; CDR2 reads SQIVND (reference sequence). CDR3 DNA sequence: TGTGCCAGTACCTCGGAGACTAGCGGCATCAAGAGGGAGACCCAGTACTTC. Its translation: CASTSETSGIKRETQYF.

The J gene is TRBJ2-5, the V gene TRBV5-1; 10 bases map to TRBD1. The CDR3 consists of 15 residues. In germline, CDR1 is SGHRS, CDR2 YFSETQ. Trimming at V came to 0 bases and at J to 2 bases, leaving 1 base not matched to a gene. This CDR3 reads CASSLGGQGQETQYF. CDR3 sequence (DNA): TGCGCCAGCAGCTTGGGGGGACAGGGGCAAGAGACCCAGTACTTC.

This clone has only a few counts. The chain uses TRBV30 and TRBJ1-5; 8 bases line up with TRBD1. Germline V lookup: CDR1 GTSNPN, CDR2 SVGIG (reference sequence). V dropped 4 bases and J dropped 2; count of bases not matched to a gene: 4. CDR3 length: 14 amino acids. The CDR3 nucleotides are TGTGCCTGGACCTTGGGACAGGGCAATCAGCCCCAGCATTTT. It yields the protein CAWTLGQGNQPQHF.

The CDR3 region is CASSVGGASGGYNEQFF. CDR3 in DNA: TGTGCCAGCAGCGTAGGAGGGGCTAGCGGGGGTTACAATGAGCAGTTCTTC. V and J are TRBV9 and TRBJ2-1; 10 nucleotides match TRBD2. Losses at the gene ends were 0 bases for V and 4 bases for J; bases not matched to a gene: 7. Germline V gene sequence: CDR1 SGDLS, CDR2 YYNGEE. CDR3 length: 17 residues.

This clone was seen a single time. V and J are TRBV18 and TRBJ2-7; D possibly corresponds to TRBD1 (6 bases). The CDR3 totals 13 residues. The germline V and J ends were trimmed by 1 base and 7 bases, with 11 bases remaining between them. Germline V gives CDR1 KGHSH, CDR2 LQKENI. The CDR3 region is CASSPRDTGEQYF. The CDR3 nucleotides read TGTGCCAGCTCACCACGGGACACGGGGGAGCAGTACTTC.

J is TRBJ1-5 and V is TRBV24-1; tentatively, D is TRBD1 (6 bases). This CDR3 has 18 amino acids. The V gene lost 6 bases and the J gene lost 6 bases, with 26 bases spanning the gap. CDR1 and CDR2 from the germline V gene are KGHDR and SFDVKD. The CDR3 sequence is CATSLGGARGPSSQPQHF. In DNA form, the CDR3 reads TGTGCCACCAGTCTAGGGGGGGCTCGGGGTCCGTCGAGTCAGCCCCAGCATTTT.